A selection of T cell receptor beta chains follows, all from one sample in a study of blood T cells in healthy people across ages. TCRdb reprocessed the 5' RACE reads with MiXCR, giving one entry per CDR3 protein. This table holds about 2 million distinct CDR3 sequences, roughly 49% found once. Sequenced sample: blood. These receptor sequences come from a middle-aged woman in good health. Both conserved end residues are part of each CDR3. The order of the fields is J gene, clone size, D gene, V gene, CDR3 DNA, CDR3 protein. A D gene is named only where the DNA matches it firmly. Only part of the rows carry a size: once, few, many, or a class if the clone is expanded.

TRBJ2-7	many	.	TRBV29-1	TGCAGCGTTGAGGTCCAAACCTACGAGCAGTACTTC	CSVEVQTYEQYF
TRBJ2-1	few	.	TRBV5-1	TGCGCCAGCAGCTCAGGGTCGGGTAATGAGCAGTTCTTC	CASSSGSGNEQFF
TRBJ1-1	.	.	TRBV7-2	TGTGCCAGCAGCCCCAAGGGGGGGGGAGCTTTCTTT	CASSPKGGGAFF
TRBJ2-5	.	.	TRBV15	TGTGCCACCAGCAACCGGGACACTGGGGGAAAGACCCAGTACTTC	CATSNRDTGGKTQYF
TRBJ2-7	.	.	TRBV5-1	TGCGCCAGCAGCTTGGCATTTACTTTACAGGGAGATGAGCAGTACTTC	CASSLAFTLQGDEQYF
TRBJ1-2	few	TRBD1	TRBV3-1	TGTGCCAGCAGCCAAGGATTTACAGGGGGCTTCGATGGCTACACCTTC	CASSQGFTGGFDGYTF
TRBJ2-5	.	TRBD2	TRBV11-1	TGTGCCAGCAGCTCCCCAAAGGAAAGACTAGCGGGGCAGGAGACCCAGTACTTC	CASSSPKERLAGQETQYF
TRBJ2-5	.	TRBD1	TRBV6-5	TGTCAAGTCGGGACAGGGGAAGGGGAGACCCAGTACTTC	CQVGTGEGETQYF
TRBJ2-1	few	TRBD1	TRBV27	TGTGCCAGCAGCCTTGCACCCGGGACAGGGGACAATGAGCAGTTCTTC	CASSLAPGTGDNEQFF
TRBJ1-1	.	TRBD1	TRBV4-2	TGTGCCAGCAGCCCCACGGGACAGACGAACACTGAAGCTTTCTTT	CASSPTGQTNTEAFF
TRBJ2-7	once	TRBD1	TRBV27	TGTGCCAGCAGTCCTCGGGACAGGTTTAACTACGAGCAGTACTTC	CASSPRDRFNYEQYF
TRBJ2-3	.	TRBD2	TRBV18	TGTGCCAGCTCACACGGGGCTAGCGGGAGTACCAGCACAGATACGCAGTATTTT	CASSHGASGSTSTDTQYF
TRBJ2-1	.	.	TRBV2	TGTGCCAGCAGGAGGGTGGAGGACAGTCCTTACAATGAGCAGTTCTTC	CASRRVEDSPYNEQFF
TRBJ2-7	.	.	TRBV2	TGTGCCAGCAGTGATGTGGGGGCAAACTCCTACGAGCAGTACTTC	CASSDVGANSYEQYF
TRBJ2-3	few	.	TRBV29-1	TGCAGCGTTGAAGATCAACAGAGGGGCACAGATACGCAGTATTTT	CSVEDQQRGTDTQYF
TRBJ2-5	few	.	TRBV28	TGTGCCAGCAGTTTAAACCAGGTTGGACTCCGGGAGCAGTACTTC	CASSLNQVGLREQYF
TRBJ1-2	.	.	TRBV27	TGTGCCAGCAGTTTAGGGCCGGATAACTATGGCTACACCTTC	CASSLGPDNYGYTF
TRBJ2-1	.	.	TRBV19	TGTGCCAGTTTCAAAAGAAGGGGGGCCTTCAATGAGCAGTTCTTC	CASFKRRGAFNEQFF
TRBJ2-5	.	.	TRBV10-3	TGTGCCATCAGTGATACCACCAAGCAGACCCAGTACTTC	CAISDTTKQTQYF
TRBJ2-5	once	TRBD2	TRBV20-1	TGCAGTGCTCGACTAGCGGGGGGGCCGCAGACCCAGTACTTC	CSARLAGGPQTQYF
TRBJ2-5	.	TRBD1	TRBV7-2	TGTGCCAGCAGCCGAGGACAGGACACCCAAGAGACCCAGTACTTC	CASSRGQDTQETQYF
TRBJ2-7	.	.	TRBV28	TGTGCCAGCAGTTTATGGGACAGAGAATACGAGCAGTACTTC	CASSLWDREYEQYF
TRBJ2-3	few	.	TRBV12-3/TRBV12-4	TGTGCCAGCAATATAGGGACAGATACGCAGTATTTT	CASNIGTDTQYF
TRBJ1-6	.	.	TRBV20-1	TGCAGTGCTAGAGACCGGAGCGGCAATTCACCCCTCCACTTT	CSARDRSGNSPLHF
TRBJ2-1	once	.	TRBV18	TGCGCCAGCTCACCACTCGTTAGCGAGGATGAGCAGTTCTTC	CASSPLVSEDEQFF
TRBJ1-2	.	.	TRBV27	TGTGCCAGCAGTTTATCGAATCAGGCCGCCTACACCTTC	CASSLSNQAAYTF
TRBJ1-1	.	.	TRBV5-1	TGCGCCAGCAGCTTGTTCGCTTCAGGCTTGAACACTGAAGCTTTCTTT	CASSLFASGLNTEAFF
TRBJ1-2	few	TRBD1	TRBV27	TGTGCCAGCCATAATACGGGGGACAGGCCTCCTTATGGCTACACCTTC	CASHNTGDRPPYGYTF
TRBJ2-1	.	TRBD2	TRBV27	TGTGCCAGCCGCCTAGCGGGAGGTATGGATGAGCAGTTCTTC	CASRLAGGMDEQFF
TRBJ1-1	.	.	TRBV5-1	TGTGCCAGCAGCCGCCATACAGGGAACACTGAAGCTTTCTTT	CASSRHTGNTEAFF
TRBJ2-7	.	.	TRBV7-8	TGTGCCAGCAGCTTAGTGACGGACAGAAACTACGAGCAGTACTTC	CASSLVTDRNYEQYF
TRBJ1-2	.	.	TRBV3-1	TGTGCCAGCAGCCAAGATCGCTCGGGACTCTATGGCTACACCTTC	CASSQDRSGLYGYTF
TRBJ2-7	once	.	TRBV27	TGTGCCAGCAGTCCACGGACCCTACCCTACAGGAGCTCCTACGAGCAGTACTTC	CASSPRTLPYRSSYEQYF
TRBJ1-6	few	.	TRBV7-2	TGTGCCAGCAGCTTGGGATGGGGATCACCCCTCCACTTT	CASSLGWGSPLHF
TRBJ2-7	.	TRBD2	TRBV10-1	TGCGCCAGCAGTGAAGCGGCGGGGGGGACCTACGAGCAGTACTTC	CASSEAAGGTYEQYF
TRBJ1-2	.	.	TRBV5-6	TGTGCCAGCAGCTCCTGGACGGTTAACTATGGCTACACCTTC	CASSSWTVNYGYTF
TRBJ2-1	few	.	TRBV5-6	TGTGCCAGCAGCTTGCCGTACCACAAGGACAATGAGCAGTTCTTC	CASSLPYHKDNEQFF
TRBJ2-7	.	.	TRBV12-3/TRBV12-4	TGTGCCAGCAGTGTGGCGGGGCCGTCCTACGAGCAGTACTTC	CASSVAGPSYEQYF
TRBJ2-1	.	.	TRBV5-1	TGCGCCAGCAGCTTGTCGTCAGGGGTGACCTACAATGAGCAGTTCTTC	CASSLSSGVTYNEQFF
TRBJ1-6	.	.	TRBV20-1	TGCAGTGCTAGAGTGGCTCAGGGGCTTGGGAATTCACCCCTCCACTTT	CSARVAQGLGNSPLHF
TRBJ2-4	once	TRBD1	TRBV11-2	TGTGCCAGCAGCTTACGTGGAAACAGGGGGCTCAATCAACTAGCCAAAAACATTCAGTACTTC	CASSLRGNRGLNQLAKNIQYF
TRBJ2-1	.	.	TRBV20-1	TGCAGTGCTAGTCAGAGGCAGTCCTACAATGAGCAGTTCTTC	CSASQRQSYNEQFF
TRBJ2-5	once	TRBD2	TRBV27	TGTGCCACCCAACTAGCGGGTGAAGAGACCCAGTACTTC	CATQLAGEETQYF
TRBJ2-5	few	.	TRBV20-1	TGCAGTGCTAGATTGGGGGTTGATTTTCGGGAGACCCAGTACTTC	CSARLGVDFRETQYF
TRBJ2-3	.	.	TRBV27	TGTGCCAGCAGTTTTAGGGTGGGGGCCACAGATACGCAGTATTTT	CASSFRVGATDTQYF
TRBJ2-1	few	.	TRBV7-2	TGTGCCAGCAGCCCTCTTGGAGCGAATGAGCAGTTCTTC	CASSPLGANEQFF
TRBJ2-2	.	.	TRBV4-1	TGCGCCAGCAGCCAAACGACCGTCGGGGCCGGGGAGCTGTTTTTT	CASSQTTVGAGELFF
TRBJ1-6	once	.	TRBV21-1	TGTGCCAGCAGCCCCCGAGTCGCGGCGCGGAATTTTAATTCACCCCTCCACTTT	CASSPRVAARNFNSPLHF
TRBJ2-7	.	TRBD1	TRBV27	TGTGCCAGCATTGCAAGACCCCGGGCAGGGGGTTACGAGCAGTACTTC	CASIARPRAGGYEQYF
TRBJ2-7	.	.	TRBV15	TGTGCCACCAGCAGAGATGAGGGCGAGCAGTACTTC	CATSRDEGEQYF
TRBJ2-3	.	TRBD2	TRBV4-1	TGCGCCAGCAGCCAAGAATCCGCGGGGGGACTCACAGATACGCAGTATTTT	CASSQESAGGLTDTQYF